These T cell receptor beta chains were read from a single sample in a study of shared clonotypes between healthy human individuals. TCRdb keeps only in-frame clones here, not all; method: immunoSEQ multiplex PCR. Here the sample spans around 2,000,000 clones, over 85% being singletons. The source material was naive CD8+ T cells sorted from blood. The receptors shown here come from a man younger than 35 in good health. CDR3s include the opening cysteine and the closing phenylalanine or tryptophan. Each record gives: CDR3 length, J gene, V gene, CDR3 protein.

15 | TRBJ2-7 | TRBV5-8 | CASSSNPGLASEQYF
16 | TRBJ2-2 | TRBV30 | CAWSVQTESLIGELFF
17 | TRBJ2-2 | TRBV27 | CASSLLAGRGGTGELFF
13 | TRBJ2-7 | TRBV9 | CASSVGNSYEQYF
14 | TRBJ2-7 | TRBV5-6 | CASSLGGTGAEQYF
13 | TRBJ1-1 | TRBV12-5 | CASAQGGNTEAFF
13 | TRBJ2-1 | TRBV30 | CAWSELLAGEQFF
13 | TRBJ2-7 | TRBV7-6 | CASSLTRAYEQYF
13 | TRBJ1-2 | TRBV5-6 | CASSIGRGISYTF
15 | TRBJ2-7 | TRBV6-1 | CASSEFGGGAYEQYF
14 | TRBJ2-1 | TRBV13 | CASSLGTGGNEQFF
13 | TRBJ2-7 | TRBV2 | CASSFDRGYEQYF
11 | TRBJ2-1 | TRBV7-9 | CASSLAPEQFF
14 | TRBJ2-7 | TRBV9 | CASSVGQGAIEQYF
15 | TRBJ1-3 | TRBV6-1 | CASSDGTGVGNTIYF
15 | TRBJ1-5 | TRBV5-6 | CASSYWEGGIQPQHF
15 | TRBJ2-1 | TRBV7-9 | CASSLIVAGYNEQFF
13 | TRBJ2-5 | TRBV6-5 | CASSYSVIETQYF
12 | TRBJ2-1 | TRBV5-6 | CASSWYSSEQFF
14 | TRBJ2-7 | TRBV27 | CASSLFRESYEQYF
13 | TRBJ2-7 | TRBV13 | CASSLGLRSEQYF
15 | TRBJ1-1 | TRBV4-1 | CASSQDTGAPQGAFF
16 | TRBJ2-1 | TRBV7-2 | CASSLALRRGDNEQFF
12 | TRBJ2-5 | TRBV11-2 | CASRFAGETQYF
15 | TRBJ2-3 | TRBV7-8 | CASSPLSSSADTQYF
17 | TRBJ2-2 | TRBV7-8 | CASSSRLSGGQTGELFF
14 | TRBJ2-2 | TRBV29-1 | CSVEGQGLEGELFF
13 | TRBJ1-6 | TRBV28 | CASSYADGSPLHF
16 | TRBJ2-1 | TRBV9 | CASSGLRDREYNEQFF
15 | TRBJ1-4 | TRBV6-6 | CASSANGATNEKLFF
15 | TRBJ2-3 | TRBV7-9 | CASSRTGSETDTQYF
14 | TRBJ2-1 | TRBV29-1 | CSVETAGGDNEQFF
15 | TRBJ1-5 | TRBV13 | CASSSGTGGGQPQHF
14 | TRBJ2-3 | TRBV28 | CASSFRGGGDTQYF
13 | TRBJ1-1 | TRBV30 | CASGQGMNTEAFF
15 | TRBJ2-2 | TRBV11-2 | CASSPATSLTGELFF